Sequencing of this T cell receptor beta chain was carried out in a study of blood T cell repertoires in COVID-19 (dated by TCRdb to the early 2020s). Concerning the study at large: Samples covering the acute and convalescent phases of COVID-19 were provided by collaborators in the United States, Italy and Spain. The prospective study material was composed of cDNA or gDNA derived from T cells, B-cell-depleted T cells, or PBMCs. Subjects who had been exposed to COVID-19, were actively infected with it, or had recovered from it provided the deeply sampled blood TCRbeta repertoires that made up the dataset. The repertoires were released in a freely available public database meant as a resource for research on the immune response to SARS-CoV-2. Samples were obtained from the ongoing ImmuneRACE study (first 160 participants) and from over a thousand subjects provided by 6 global collaborators. A de-identified subject ID, COVID-19 status, age in years and sex were almost always included in the sample metadata. HLA class I and class II types, where available, came from metadata supplied by the sample provider rather than from assay-based typing.

Relative to germline, V is 3 bases shorter and J is 5 bases shorter, with 12 bases between their ends. CDR1 SGHNT and CDR2 YYREEE are derived from the germline V gene (reference sequence). The CDR3 starts with the cysteine, ends with the phenylalanine, and has 14 residues. Just the 42-base CDR3 DNA is kept, in frame starting at base 1. As regards this clone: Its binding antigen is unknown. Base qualities are not at hand, and no much larger clone is one base apart.

Each collaborating institution followed its own protocols to collect whole blood in K2EDTA tubes. For TCRbeta analysis, collaborator samples were shipped as frozen whole blood, as isolated PBMCs, or as DNA extracted from either sample type. The full study reports these points: The amount of clinical and demographic metadata varied by source and participant and was provided uncurated.

TCRbeta CDR3 regions were amplified from genomic DNA by means of the immunoSEQ Assay, a bias-controlled multiplex PCR. The source study handled its data this way. Nucleated cell counts per sample were estimated from amplification of reference gene primers within the assay. Sequence reads were collapsed and filtered to measure the absolute abundance of every unique TCRbeta CDR3 rearrangement. For each sample, productive Simpson clonality was calculated as the square root of Simpson's diversity index across productive rearrangements. TCRdb limited this immuneACCESS table to in-frame rearrangements with V and J called. A share of clones is missing; checked studies link under half to unresolved V genes, and the rest is unexplained. The D gene and trimming were derived from the DNA, and the V and J assignments and clone size from that table. The sample profile shows about 140,000 clones; about 87% of them were found once. The top ten constitute more than 40% of the sample.

The source is a human donor in a cohort sampled during active COVID-19. This chain joins TRBV5-4 to TRBJ2-1; 5 matching bases give a weak D call of TRBD2. The sample comprised peripheral blood. The CDR3 protein: CASSWERPDNEQFF. The DNA sequence is as follows: TGTGCCAGCAGCTGGGAGAGGCCCGACAATGAGCAGTTCTTC.